A single sample gave rise to the 10 T cell receptor beta chains below, sequenced in a study of shared clonotypes between healthy human individuals. Generated by immunoSEQ multiplex PCR, the TCRdb table keeps only in-frame clones and is missing some. The sample consists of fewer than 400,000 clones, roughly 70% of them appearing once. Sequenced sample: memory CD4+ T cells sorted from blood. Subset specified: CD45RA-negative fraction. The receptors come from a man younger than 40 in good health.

The rearrangement joins TRBV7-3 to TRBJ2-2; D tentatively reads TRBD1 or TRBD2 (5 bases each). Trimming stripped 6 bases from V and 3 bases from J, with 14 bases between. The CDR3 totals 15 residues. Germline CDR1 is SGHTA and CDR2 is FQGTGA. The DNA for the CDR3 is TGTGCCAGCAGGATCGGGGTGGGGGACACCGGGGAGCTGTTTTTT. Protein product: CASRIGVGDTGELFF.

V is TRBV5-8 and J is TRBJ2-3; D is undetermined. V lost 4 bases, J lost 2 bases, and 14 bases lay in between. Looked up from germline, CDR1 is SGHTS and CDR2 is YDEGEE. The CDR3 is 15 amino acids. The CDR3 protein is CASSRFFADTDTQYF. For the CDR3, the DNA is TGTGCCAGCAGCCGTTTTTTTGCTGACACAGATACGCAGTATTTT.

This chain uses TRBV9 with TRBJ1-3; D remains ambiguous. V was pared by 0 bases and J by 2 bases, with 21 bases between. Germline V CDR1 and CDR2: SGDLS, YYNGEE. The CDR3 has 19 residues. For the CDR3, the DNA is TGTGCCAGCAGCGTAGCCCCTAAGGTTTCAGGATATACTGGAAACACCATATATTTT. Amino acids: CASSVAPKVSGYTGNTIYF.

This clone was counted ten times or more. V is TRBV28 and J is TRBJ2-3, with 7 bases lining up with TRBD2. CDR3 length: 16 residues. V shed 2 bases, J shed 3 bases, and the junction held 8 bases outside the gene matches. Germline CDR1 reads MDHEN; CDR2 reads SYDVKM. The CDR3 protein is CASSLMAGVTTDTQYF. The CDR3 DNA follows: TGTGCCAGCAGTTTAATGGCGGGAGTAACTACAGATACGCAGTATTTT.

The chain has TRBV7-9 and TRBJ2-6; possible D gene TRBD1, 5 bases. Looked up from germline, CDR1 is SEHNR and CDR2 is FQNEAQ (reference sequence). V lost 5 bases and J 0 bases, leaving 11 bases between the germline ends. The CDR3 has 16 residues. CDR3 sequence (DNA): TGTGCCAGCAGCCCGACAGTAAACTCTGGGGCCAACGTCCTGACTTTC. Protein sequence: CASSPTVNSGANVLTF.

The chain employs TRBV5-4 and TRBJ2-1; D remains ambiguous. CDR1 and CDR2 (germline): SGHNT, YYREEE (reference sequence). The CDR3 has 14 residues. The V end was cut by 0 bases, the J end by 0 bases, with 4 bases between. This chain's CDR3 is CASSLESSYNEQFF. The DNA of the CDR3 is TGTGCCAGCAGCTTGGAGAGCTCCTACAATGAGCAGTTCTTC. The entire variable domain, with the rest obtained from reference TRBV5-4 and TRBJ2-1, is as follows: ETGVTQSPTHLIKTRGQQVTLRCSSQSGHNTVSWYQQALGQGPQFIFQYYREEENGRGNFPPRFSGLQFPNYSSELNVNALELDDSALYLCASSLESSYNEQFFGPGTRLTVL.

The V and J genes are TRBV5-4 and TRBJ2-3, with TRBD2 as a possible D gene (5 bases). The CDR3 runs 18 residues. V lost 0 bases and J 7 bases, leaving 24 bases between the germline ends. Germline CDR1 is SGHNT and CDR2 is YYREEE (reference sequence). The chain's CDR3 is CASSLEGVAVPKSNTQYF. In DNA, the CDR3 is TGTGCCAGCAGCTTGGAGGGAGTAGCCGTCCCAAAATCAAATACGCAGTATTTT.

The V and J genes are TRBV28 and TRBJ2-7, with TRBD1 matching 7 bases. CDR3 size: 12 residues. V shed 7 bases and J 2 bases; nucleotides not matched to a gene: 2. Germline lookup yields CDR1 MDHEN and CDR2 SYDVKM. The CDR3 bases are TGTGCCAGCAAGGGGGCCGCCTACGAGCAGTACTTC. Its translation: CASKGAAYEQYF.

V usage is TRBV19 and J usage is TRBJ2-6; weak D call: TRBD1 (6 bases). Germline V gene data show CDR1 as LNHDA and CDR2 as SQIVND (reference sequence). Trimming cost V 2 bases and J 2 bases, with 10 bases left between them. CDR3 length equals 16 residues. The CDR3 loop reads CASSISHRAGANVLTF. The DNA for the CDR3 is TGTGCCAGTAGTATAAGCCACAGGGCTGGGGCCAACGTCCTGACTTTC.

In DNA, the CDR3 is TGTGCCAGCAGCAGGGTGACCTCGTCCAAAAACATTCAGTACTTC. Translated, it gives CASSRVTSSKNIQYF. The rearrangement uses TRBV28 and TRBJ2-4; D might be TRBD1 (5 bases). The CDR3 runs 15 residues. Germline V gives CDR1 MDHEN, CDR2 SYDVKM. V shed 6 bases and J shed 2 bases, with 14 bases lying between them.